The 5 T cell receptor beta chains in this list originate from one sample, sequenced in a study of blood T cell repertoires in COVID-19. Assay used: immunoSEQ multiplex PCR; TCRdb lists only in-frame clones, some missing. The sample records 320,000 or so clones, around 85% being singletons. Sequenced sample: PBMCs or T cells enriched from blood (not recorded which). These receptors were taken from a woman under 40 who had been exposed to COVID-19.

This clone came up a few times. The rearrangement links TRBV24-1 to TRBJ2-1; the match to TRBD1 covers 7 bases. With V trimmed by 3 bases and J by 8 bases, 9 bases remained unmatched. This CDR3 contains 15 residues. The germline CDR1 and CDR2 sequences are KGHDR and SFDVKD. The CDR3 sequence: CATSDPGQPLDEQFF. CDR3 sequence (DNA): TGTGCCACCAGTGATCCGGGACAGCCCCTCGATGAGCAGTTCTTC.

This chain connects TRBV27 to TRBJ2-3, with a weak D call TRBD2 (6 bases). The CDR3 spans 15 residues. The V end was cut by 2 bases, the J end by 0 bases, with 9 bases between. Germline V gene sequence: CDR1 MNHEY, CDR2 SMNVEV (reference sequence). The CDR3 protein is CASSLGSGSTDTQYF. The CDR3 coding sequence is TGTGCCAGCAGTTTAGGCAGCGGGAGCACAGATACGCAGTATTTT.

The chain has TRBV4-1 and TRBJ2-1; tentatively, D is TRBD2 (5 bases). V was cut by 0 bases and J by 13 bases, with 7 bases left in between. This CDR3 contains 11 residues. Germline values: CDR1 MGHRA, CDR2 YSYEKL. The CDR3 loop reads CASSQDGGQFF. In DNA, the CDR3 is TGCGCCAGCAGCCAAGATGGAGGTCAGTTCTTC.

The J gene is TRBJ2-7, the V gene TRBV28, with TRBD2 matching 7 bases. The CDR3 totals 15 residues. With V trimmed by 6 bases and J by 2 bases, 10 bases remained unmatched. Germline CDR1 MDHEN, CDR2 SYDVKM. The CDR3 protein is CASRSPGTIPYEQYF. Written as DNA, the CDR3 is TGTGCCAGCAGATCCCCCGGGACTATTCCCTACGAGCAGTACTTC. The whole variable domain, remainder taken from reference TRBV28 and TRBJ2-7, is DVKVTQSSRYLVKRTGEKVFLECVQDMDHENMFWYRQDPGLGLRLIYFSYDVKMKEKGDIPEGYSVSREKKERFSLILESASTNQTSMYLCASRSPGTIPYEQYFGPGTRLTVT.

The chain couples TRBV6-2 or TRBV6-3 to TRBJ2-6, with 7 positions matching TRBD2. The germline gives CDR1 MNHEY, CDR2 SVGEGT. The CDR3 contains 16 residues. The V gene end was trimmed by 5 bases and the J gene end by 2 bases; junction bases not matched to a gene: 6. The CDR3 coding sequence is TGTGCCAGCAGTCACACGGGGGGTCCTGGGGCCAACGTCCTGACTTTC. It yields the protein CASSHTGGPGANVLTF.